Listed below are T cell receptor beta chains from one sample, sequenced in a study of beta chain features in type 1 diabetes. The repertoire was sequenced with immunoSEQ multiplex PCR; TCRdb's copy has only in-frame clones and lacks some. This table holds about 340,000 clones, roughly 8.8% found once. Sequencing used central memory CD4+ T cells from blood. Source of these receptors: a man aged 25 to 45 with type 1 diabetes. CDR3s include the opening cysteine and the closing phenylalanine or tryptophan. D genes are given only for firm matches. Clone size appears in some rows only: once, few, many, or a class for an expanded clone.

d_call	v_call	cdr3_length	j_call	clone_size	cdr3_nt	cdr3_aa
NA	TRBV18	16	TRBJ2-2	few	TGTGCCAGCTCACCGATCCCACAGGGCCACACCGGGGAGCTGTTTTTT	CASSPIPQGHTGELFF
NA	TRBV11-2	13	TRBJ2-1	NA	TGTGCCAGCAGCTTAGCTGGTGGGGGAGCTCAGTTCTTC	CASSLAGGGAQFF
TRBD1	TRBV6-5	16	TRBJ2-3	many	TGTGCCAGCAGTTCCGGACAGGGGGCCGGTATAGATACGCAGTATTTT	CASSSGQGAGIDTQYF
TRBD2	TRBV18	15	TRBJ2-1	NA	TGTGCCAGCTCACCCCGGGCTAGCGGGGGGAATGAGCAGTTCTTC	CASSPRASGGNEQFF
NA	TRBV7-2	13	TRBJ2-5	few	TGTGCCAGCAGCGCGACTAGAGAAGAGACCCAGTACTTC	CASSATREETQYF
NA	TRBV27	14	TRBJ1-1	many	TGTGCCAGCAGTTCGGGGCACGGGAACACTGAAGCTTTCTTT	CASSSGHGNTEAFF
TRBD2	TRBV5-4	13	TRBJ2-5	few	TGTGCCAGCAGCTTGCGCGGGGGTGAGACCCAGTACTTC	CASSLRGGETQYF
NA	TRBV6-5	15	TRBJ2-3	NA	TGTGCCAGCAGTTACAGTACTAGCTATAGAAGAACGCAGTATTTT	CASSYSTSYRRTQYF
NA	TRBV29-1	13	TRBJ2-1	few	TGCAGCCACAGGGACCTGACCTACAATGAGCAGTTCTTC	CSHRDLTYNEQFF
NA	TRBV2	15	TRBJ1-1	NA	TGTGCCAGCAGTGAAGGGACAGAGGTGAACACTGAAGCTTTCTTT	CASSEGTEVNTEAFF
TRBD2	TRBV30	13	TRBJ2-7	few	TGTGCCTGCTCCATTGACCGGGGGGACGAGCAGTACTTC	CACSIDRGDEQYF
NA	TRBV5-6	13	TRBJ2-7	few	TGTGCCAGCAGCTTGGCAGGGTCCTACGAGCAGTACTTC	CASSLAGSYEQYF
NA	TRBV28	15	TRBJ1-3	few	TGTGCCAGCAGTTTATCCCCCGGTTCGGGAAACACCATATATTTT	CASSLSPGSGNTIYF
NA	TRBV5-1	16	TRBJ2-6	NA	TGCGCCAGCAGCCCCTCCGCGGGCGCTGGGGCCAACGTCCTGACTTTC	CASSPSAGAGANVLTF
NA	TRBV5-1	14	TRBJ1-4	NA	TGCGCCAGCAGCTTGGACAGGGCTGATGAAAAACTGTTTTTT	CASSLDRADEKLFF
NA	TRBV9	11	TRBJ2-2	NA	TGTGCCAGCAGTGACACCGGGGAGCTGTTTTTT	CASSDTGELFF